This TCR beta chain was identified in a study of vaccination and CD4 T cells after COVID-19. Study-level information: Blood was drawn a median about 75 days post second dose, range 14 to 241. Cultures designated as controls were supplied with a CEFX pool, an HIV-1 Nef pool, or no peptide.

Whole-study findings and limits: Only relatively few convalescent patients were studied, and early post-infection timepoints were not analyzed.

Treatment: roughly 10-day PBMC culture with coronavirus spike peptide pools or control peptides (ViraFEST assay). Via ViraFEST, peptide pools expanded antigen-specific T cells before TCR sequencing. Regarding this clonotype: Its antigen is not known.

CDR1 is MNHEY, CDR2 SMNVEV, per germline (reference sequence). The CDR3 extends over 15 amino acids. Trimming pared 3 bases from V and 0 bases from J, leaving 10 bases between. Cultured CD4+ T cells had their DNA profiled by the Oncomine TCR Beta short-read assay. Each CDR3 protein is one row after TCRdb ran MiXCR on the PCR reads. The sample shows 25,000 to 30,000 distinct CDR3 sequences, 62% of them seen only once. Specimen: CD4+ T cells from blood, cultured in vitro, collected after SARS-CoV-2 vaccination. The receptor comes from a human donor who received a COVID-19 vaccine. The chain carries TRBV27 and TRBJ2-3; D gene unclear. In nucleotides, the CDR3 is TGTGCCAGCAGTTTCGCGGACGGAAGCACAGATACGCAGTATTTT. Encoded protein: CASSFADGSTDTQYF.